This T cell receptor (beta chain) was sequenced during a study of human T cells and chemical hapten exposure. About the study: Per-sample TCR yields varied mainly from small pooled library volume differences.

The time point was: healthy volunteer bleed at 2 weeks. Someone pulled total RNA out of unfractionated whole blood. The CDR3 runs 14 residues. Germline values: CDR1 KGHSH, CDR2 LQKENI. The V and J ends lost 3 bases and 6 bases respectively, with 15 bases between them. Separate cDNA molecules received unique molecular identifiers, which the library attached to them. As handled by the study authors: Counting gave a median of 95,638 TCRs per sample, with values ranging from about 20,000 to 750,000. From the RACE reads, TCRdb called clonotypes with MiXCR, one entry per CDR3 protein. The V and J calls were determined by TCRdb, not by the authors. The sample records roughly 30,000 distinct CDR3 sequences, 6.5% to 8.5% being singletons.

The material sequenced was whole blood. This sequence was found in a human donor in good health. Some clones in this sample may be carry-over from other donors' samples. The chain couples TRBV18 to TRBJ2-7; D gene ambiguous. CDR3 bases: TGTGCCAGCTCACCGCTCGCCCCACCAAGCGAGCAGTACTTC. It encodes CASSPLAPPSEQYF.